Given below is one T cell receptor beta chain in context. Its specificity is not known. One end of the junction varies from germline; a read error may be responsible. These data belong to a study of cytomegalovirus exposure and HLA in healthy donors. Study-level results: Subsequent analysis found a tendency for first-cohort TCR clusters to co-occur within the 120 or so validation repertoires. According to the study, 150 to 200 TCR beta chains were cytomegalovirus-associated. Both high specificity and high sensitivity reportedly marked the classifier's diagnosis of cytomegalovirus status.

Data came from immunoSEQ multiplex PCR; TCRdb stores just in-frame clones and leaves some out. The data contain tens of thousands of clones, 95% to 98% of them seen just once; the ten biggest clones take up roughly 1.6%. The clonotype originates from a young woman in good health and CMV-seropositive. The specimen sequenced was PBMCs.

The CDR3 nucleotides are TGTGCTAGCAGCTTGAAAGCGGAGAGCTCCTACAATGAGCAGTTCTTC. This encodes CASSLKAESSYNEQFF. The genes are TRBV7-7 and TRBJ2-1, with TRBD2 as a possible D gene (5 bases). CDR3 length equals 16 residues. The V gene's germline CDR1 is SSHAT and CDR2 FNYEAQ (reference sequence). The variable domain in full, with the rest retrieved from reference TRBV7-7 and TRBJ2-1, is GAGVSQSPRYKVTKRGQDVTLRCDPISSHATLYWYQQALGQGPEFLTYFNYEAQPDKSGLPSDRFSAERPEGSISTLTIQRTEQRDSAMYRCASSLKAESSYNEQFFGPGTRLTVL.